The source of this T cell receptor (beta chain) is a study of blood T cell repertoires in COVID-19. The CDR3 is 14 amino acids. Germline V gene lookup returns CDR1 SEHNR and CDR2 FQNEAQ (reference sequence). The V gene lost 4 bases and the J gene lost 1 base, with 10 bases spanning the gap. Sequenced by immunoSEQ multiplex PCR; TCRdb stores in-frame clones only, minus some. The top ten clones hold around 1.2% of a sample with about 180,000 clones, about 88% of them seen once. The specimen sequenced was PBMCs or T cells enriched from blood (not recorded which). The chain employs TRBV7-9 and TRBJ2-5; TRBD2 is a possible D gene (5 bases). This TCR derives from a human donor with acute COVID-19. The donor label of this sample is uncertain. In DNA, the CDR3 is TGTGCCAGCAGCTATGGAGGAACCCAAGAGACCCAGTACTTC. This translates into CASSYGGTQETQYF.